These 15 T cell receptor beta chains came from one sample sequenced in a study of cytomegalovirus exposure and HLA in healthy donors. The method was immunoSEQ multiplex PCR; TCRdb's version includes in-frame clones alone and lacks a portion of them. The sample records some 65,000 clones, roughly 95% being singletons. The sequenced sample was PBMCs. The receptors come from a man aged 18 to 29 in good health and CMV-seronegative.

J is TRBJ2-7 and V is TRBV9, with 8 positions matching TRBD2. Trimming cost V 0 bases and J 5 bases; bases outside gene matches: 10. The CDR3 has 16 residues. Per the germline V gene, CDR1 is SGDLS and CDR2 is YYNGEE. For the CDR3, the DNA is TGTGCCAGCAGCGTAGCGGGAGCGGGAGCCCCCCACGAGCAGTACTTC. Translating it yields CASSVAGAGAPHEQYF.

The chain couples TRBV4-1 to TRBJ1-5, with 11 positions matching TRBD1. Germline V lookup: CDR1 MGHRA, CDR2 YSYEKL. J gave up 2 bases and V 5 bases, and 8 bases lay outside the gene matches. The CDR3 is 17 amino acids. CDR3 sequence: CASSAQGTGGGNQPQHF. CDR3 nucleotides: TGCGCCAGCAGCGCACAAGGGACAGGGGGTGGCAATCAGCCCCAGCATTTT.

The chain links TRBV20-1 to TRBJ1-2, with D hard to call. CDR1 DFQATT and CDR2 SNEGSKA come from the germline V gene (reference sequence). The CDR3 is made up of 11 amino acids. Trimming left V 1 base short and J 8 bases short, with 8 bases between. CDR3 loop: CSARGTGGYTF. DNA for the CDR3: TGCAGTGCTAGAGGGACTGGCGGCTACACCTTC.

The chain carries TRBV19 and TRBJ2-7; 13 positions match TRBD2. From germline, CDR1 is LNHDA and CDR2 SQIVND (reference sequence). V was pared by 5 bases and J by 4 bases, with 5 bases of the junction left unmatched. The CDR3 consists of 15 residues. The CDR3 nucleotides are TGTGCCAGTAGTTCAAGACTAGCGGGAGGTTACGAGCAGTACTTC. Protein: CASSSRLAGGYEQYF. Full variable domain (outside the CDR3, taken from reference TRBV19 and TRBJ2-7): DGGITQSPKYLFRKEGQNVTLSCEQNLNHDAMYWYRQDPGQGLRLIYYSQIVNDFQKGDIAEGYSVSREKKESFPLTVTSAQKNPTAFYLCASSSRLAGGYEQYFGPGTRLTVT.

The chain uses TRBV11-2 and TRBJ2-7; 9 nucleotides match TRBD2. The CDR3 loop spans 16 amino acids. J lost 3 bases, V lost 6 bases, and 12 bases had no gene match. Germline CDR1 is SGHAT and CDR2 is FQNNGV. CDR3 nucleotide sequence: TGTGCCAGCAGATCCACCGCGACTAGCGGAAACTACGAGCAGTACTTC. As protein: CASRSTATSGNYEQYF.

Points on this clone: Distinct nucleotide sequences in the sample also encode this CDR3. The J gene is TRBJ2-7, the V gene TRBV10-3; 7 bases align to TRBD1. Unmatched junction bases numbered 5, after V lost 3 bases and J lost 3 bases. Germline CDR1 is ENHRY and CDR2 is SYGVKD. The CDR3 has 14 amino acids. The DNA of the CDR3 is TGTGCCATCAGTGACAGGACAGGCGGCTACGAGCAGTACTTC. As protein: CAISDRTGGYEQYF.

The chain has TRBV18 and TRBJ1-1; 7 positions agree with TRBD1. Germline trimming cut 3 bases from V and 8 bases from J; bases unmatched to any gene: 12. Germline loops: CDR1 KGHSH, CDR2 LQKENI. The CDR3 runs 15 residues. The chain's CDR3 is CASSPSQGRSGEAFF. CDR3 DNA: TGTGCCAGCTCACCCTCACAGGGGAGAAGTGGGGAAGCTTTCTTT. The whole variable domain, remainder taken from reference TRBV18 and TRBJ1-1, is NAGVMQNPRHLVRRRGQEARLRCSPMKGHSHVYWYRQLPEEGLKFMVYLQKENIIDESGMPKERFSAEFPKEGPSILRIQQVVRGDSAAYFCASSPSQGRSGEAFFGQGTRLTVV.

The chain uses TRBV7-8 and TRBJ2-3; a weak D match, TRBD2 (5 bases). CDR3 size: 15 residues. Germline loops: CDR1 SGHVS, CDR2 FQNEAQ. V lost 6 bases, J lost 2 bases, and 15 bases lay in between. CDR3 sequence: CASSRTGLPTDTQYF. In DNA form, the CDR3 reads TGTGCCAGCAGTCGGACTGGCCTCCCCACAGATACGCAGTATTTT.

This chain connects TRBV7-8 to TRBJ1-5; D gene ambiguous. The CDR3 has 14 amino acids. CDR1 is SGHVS and CDR2 is FQNEAQ in the germline V gene. Trimming stripped 5 bases from V and 2 bases from J, with 10 bases between. The chain's CDR3 is CASSPPGGNQPQHF. As DNA, the CDR3 is TGTGCCAGCAGCCCCCCCGGGGGCAATCAGCCCCAGCATTTT.

The V and J genes are TRBV4-1 and TRBJ1-1; 10 bases agree with TRBD1. Per the germline V gene, CDR1 is MGHRA and CDR2 is YSYEKL. V gave up 1 base and J gave up 5 bases; unmatched junction bases: 7. CDR3 length: 16 amino acids. The CDR3 coding sequence is TGCGCCAGCAGCCAAGTGCCTGACAGGGGGCAAACTGAAGCTTTCTTT. Residues: CASSQVPDRGQTEAFF.

This sequence joins TRBV14 and TRBJ2-3, with 8 nucleotides matching TRBD2. With V trimmed by 0 bases and J by 4 bases, 6 bases remained unmatched. The CDR3 sequence is 16 residues long. Germline V CDR1 and CDR2: SGHDN, FVKESK. CDR3 sequence (DNA): TGTGCCAGCAGCCAAGATCTGAGCGGGAGTGCAGATACGCAGTATTTT. Translating it yields CASSQDLSGSADTQYF.

This clone was detected once. The chain links TRBV19 to TRBJ2-3, with TRBD2 matching 10 bases. CDR3 length: 14 amino acids. Germline V gene data show CDR1 as LNHDA and CDR2 as SQIVND (reference sequence). V dropped 6 bases and J dropped 4; count of bases not matched to a gene: 4. The CDR3 loop is CASRPSGSADTQYF. In nucleotides, the CDR3 is TGTGCCAGTAGGCCTAGCGGGAGCGCAGATACGCAGTATTTT.

The chain joins TRBV19 to TRBJ1-5, with 8 bases that match TRBD1. The J segment lost 5 bases and the V segment lost 3 bases, leaving 3 bases of the junction unmatched. In germline, CDR1 is LNHDA, CDR2 SQIVND (reference sequence). This CDR3 is 14 amino acids long. This CDR3 reads CASSIEQGDQPQHF. In nucleotides, the CDR3 is TGTGCCAGTAGTATTGAACAGGGGGATCAGCCCCAGCATTTT.

The V gene is TRBV10-2, the J gene TRBJ2-1; 9 bases are a match to TRBD2. Trimming cost V 4 bases and J 4 bases; bases outside gene matches: 8. Germline assignment: CDR1 WSHSY and CDR2 SAAADI. The CDR3 runs to 16 residues. CDR3 in amino acids: CASSGLSGSFYNEQFF. The CDR3 DNA reads TGCGCCAGCAGTGGCCTTAGCGGGAGCTTTTACAATGAGCAGTTCTTC.

DNA for the CDR3: TGTGCCAGCAGCTCCTCCGGGACAGGGTCCAATGAGCAGTTCTTC. Protein: CASSSSGTGSNEQFF. V gene TRBV11-2 combines with J gene TRBJ2-1; 9 nucleotides agree with TRBD1. The CDR3 is made up of 15 amino acids. Germline V gives CDR1 SGHAT, CDR2 FQNNGV. With 4 bases clipped from V and 6 bases from J, the junction kept 7 bases outside the gene matches.